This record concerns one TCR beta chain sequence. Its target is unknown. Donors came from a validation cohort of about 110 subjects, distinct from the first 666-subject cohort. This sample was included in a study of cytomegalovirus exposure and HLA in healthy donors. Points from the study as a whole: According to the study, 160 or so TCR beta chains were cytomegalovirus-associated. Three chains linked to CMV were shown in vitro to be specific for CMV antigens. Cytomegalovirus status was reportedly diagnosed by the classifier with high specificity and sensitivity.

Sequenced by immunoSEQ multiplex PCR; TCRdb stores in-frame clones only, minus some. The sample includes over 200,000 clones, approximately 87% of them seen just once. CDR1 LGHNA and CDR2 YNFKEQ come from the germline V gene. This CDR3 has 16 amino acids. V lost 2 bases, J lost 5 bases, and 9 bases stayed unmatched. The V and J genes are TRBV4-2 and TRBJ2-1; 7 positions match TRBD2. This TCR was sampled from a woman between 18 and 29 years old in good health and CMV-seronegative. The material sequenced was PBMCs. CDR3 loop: CASSQISGADNNEQFF. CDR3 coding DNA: TGTGCCAGCAGCCAAATAAGCGGGGCCGACAACAATGAGCAGTTCTTC.